The present T cell receptor (beta chain) was sequenced within a study of shared clonotypes between healthy human individuals. Background on the study: Three plates were used per donor for CD4 naive, three for CD4 memory, two for CD8 naive and one for CD8 memory. Study observations and caveats: Naive CD4 clonotypes were shared across a few donors at about 5.3%.

The data were produced by immunoSEQ multiplex PCR, yet TCRdb's version contains in-frame clones alone and is incomplete. The sample records roughly 640,000 clones, approximately 97% being singletons. A remark on this clone: Its target is unknown.

The CDR3 covers 15 residues. CDR1 is KGHSH, CDR2 LQKENI, per germline. Trimming pared 3 bases from V and 0 bases from J, leaving 11 bases between. The receptor comes from a woman aged 25 to 39 in good health. The material sequenced was naive CD4+ T cells sorted from blood. Stated subset: CD45RA+ positively selected. J is TRBJ2-5 and V is TRBV18; a possible D gene is TRBD1 (5 bases). The CDR3 DNA follows: TGTGCCAGCTCACCCCGGACATCGTACCAAGAGACCCAGTACTTC. It encodes CASSPRTSYQETQYF.